This T cell receptor (beta chain) was sequenced for a study of glioma-infiltrating T cells after dendritic cell vaccination. Looking at the study overall: Treatment, given 2003 to 2012, was autologous tumor lysate-pulsed dendritic cell vaccination. Monocyte-derived dendritic cells, cultured 7 to 8 days with IL-4 and GM-CSF, were pulsed with autologous tumor lysate.

The CDR3 is 17 amino acids. With 0 bases clipped from V and 6 bases from J, the junction kept 10 bases outside the gene matches. Per the germline V gene, CDR1 is SGHTA and CDR2 is FQGNSA. The table lists this clone with a few counts. The method was immunoSEQ multiplex PCR; TCRdb's version includes in-frame clones alone and lacks a portion of them. The sample includes 45,000 to 60,000 clones, around 83% of them seen just once. The time point: after dendritic cell vaccination, including at tumor progression/relapse. No glioblastoma patient carried an isocitrate dehydrogenase mutation. The specimen comprised blood, sampled after dendritic cell vaccination. The gene calls are TRBV7-2 and TRBJ2-3, with 9 bases lining up with TRBD2. The sequence was collected from a human donor with glioblastoma. CDR3 bases: TGTGCCAGCAGCTTAGCTGGAGCGGGGGCGGGAGGGGATACGCAGTATTTT. Protein product: CASSLAGAGAGGDTQYF. The variable domain in full, completed from reference TRBV7-2 and TRBJ2-3, reads GAGVSQSPSNKVTEKGKDVELRCDPISGHTALYWYRQSLGQGLEFLIYFQGNSAPDKSGLPSDRFSAERTGGSVSTLTIQRTQQEDSAVYLCASSLAGAGAGGDTQYFGPGTRLTVL.